The 16 T cell receptor beta chains reported below all come from one sample, sequenced in a study of T cells in Graves' hyperthyroidism and ophthalmopathy. TCR beta CDR3 sequences were amplified from RNA transcripts. Primed by the HTBI set, a first-round RT-PCR was run on the TCR CDR3. TCRdb fed the multiplex PCR reads into MiXCR, producing one record per CDR3 protein. The sample carries roughly 520,000 distinct CDR3 sequences, roughly a quarter recorded once. Sequencing was carried out using blood. The receptor set was obtained from a woman aged 25 to 45 with Graves' ophthalmopathy.

This clonotype was detected ten times or more. The V and J genes are TRBV18 and TRBJ2-4; D perhaps matches TRBD1 (6 bases). The germline V gene has CDR1 KGHSH and CDR2 LQKENI. Trimming took off 5 bases at V and 3 bases at J, with 8 bases between the two ends. The CDR3 loop spans 13 amino acids. The CDR3 is CASSWDNKNIQYF. DNA for the CDR3: TGTGCCAGCTCATGGGACAACAAAAACATTCAGTACTTC. Together with reference TRBV18 and TRBJ2-4, the CDR3 gives the full variable domain: NAGVMQNPRHLVRRRGQEARLRCSPMKGHSHVYWYRQLPEEGLKFMVYLQKENIIDESGMPKERFSAEFPKEGPSILRIQQVVRGDSAAYFCASSWDNKNIQYFGAGTRLSVL.

Many counts were recorded for this clonotype. V and J are TRBV6-5 and TRBJ1-1; tentative D call: TRBD1 (5 bases). The V gene's germline CDR1 is MNHEY and CDR2 SVGAGI. V lost 0 bases, J lost 5 bases, and 13 bases lay in between. This CDR3 spans 15 amino acids. CDR3 DNA sequence: TGTGCCAGCAGTTACTCGTTCCGGGGGAGGACTGAAGCTTTCTTT. It encodes CASSYSFRGRTEAFF.

The rearrangement joins TRBV11-2 to TRBJ2-5, with a weak D call TRBD2 (6 bases). Trimming stripped 9 bases from V and 2 bases from J, with 16 bases between. Germline lookup yields CDR1 SGHAT and CDR2 FQNNGV. The CDR3 has 14 residues. This chain's CDR3 is CARPGLAQQETQYF. DNA for the CDR3: TGTGCCAGGCCCGGGCTAGCGCAACAAGAGACCCAGTACTTC.

This clonotype was counted between two and nine times. V and J are TRBV29-1 and TRBJ2-5; 7 positions agree with TRBD2. This CDR3 has 13 residues. The V and J ends lost 4 bases and 0 bases, in that order; junction bases with no gene match: 2. Germline assignment: CDR1 SQVTM and CDR2 ANQGSEA. The CDR3 region has the DNA TGCAGCGTTGGCCTAGCGGACCAAGAGACCCAGTACTTC. The encoded protein is CSVGLADQETQYF. The full variable domain, completed using reference TRBV29-1 and TRBJ2-5, is SAVISQKPSRDICQRGTSLTIQCQVDSQVTMMFWYRQQPGQSLTLIATANQGSEATYESGFVIDKFPISRPNLTFSTLTVSNMSPEDSSIYLCSVGLADQETQYFGPGTRLLVL.

This clonotype was observed a handful of times. A read error is possible here, since a much larger clone lies one base away. This chain joins TRBV7-3 and TRBJ2-7; 10 nucleotides align to TRBD2. Trimming at V came to 5 bases and at J to 6 bases, leaving 4 bases not matched to a gene. Germline CDR1 and CDR2: SGHTA and FQGTGA. The CDR3 extends over 13 amino acids. In DNA, the CDR3 is TGTGCCAGCAGCATTAGCGGGGGGTCCGAGCAGTACTTC. Protein product: CASSISGGSEQYF. Full variable domain (remainder filled in from reference TRBV7-3 and TRBJ2-7): GAGVSQTPSNKVTEKGKYVELRCDPISGHTALYWYRQSLGQGPEFLIYFQGTGAADDSGLPNDRFFAVRPEGSVSTLKIQRTERGDSAVYLCASSISGGSEQYFGPGTRLTVT.

This clonotype was seen many times. The chain combines TRBV7-9 with TRBJ2-7, with 8 bases matching TRBD1. Germline V gene lookup returns CDR1 SEHNR and CDR2 FQNEAQ (reference sequence). The V and J ends lost 5 bases and 1 base, in that order; junction bases with no gene match: 13. The CDR3 sequence is 17 residues long. The CDR3 protein is CASSTNSGQVVSYEQYF. In DNA, the CDR3 is TGTGCCAGCAGCACGAATTCGGGACAGGTGGTATCCTACGAGCAGTACTTC.

This clonotype occurred many times. An end of the junction does not agree with germline; a read error may underlie this. This chain links TRBV6-1 with TRBJ1-1; TRBD1 matches 10 bases. CDR3 length: 16 residues. Germline CDR1 and CDR2: MNHNS and SASEGT. In DNA form, the CDR3 reads TGTGCCAGCAGGGAAGCGACAGGGGGCAAGGACACTGAAGCTTTCTTT. Translation: CASREATGGKDTEAFF.

Many counts were recorded for this clonotype. The rearrangement links TRBV20-1 to TRBJ1-1, with D tentatively TRBD1 (6 bases). This CDR3 contains 14 residues. Germline assignment: CDR1 DFQATT and CDR2 SNEGSKA (reference sequence). V dropped 6 bases and J dropped 1 base, with 15 bases sitting between them. CDR3 amino acids: CSAMDRLKNTEAFF. As DNA, the CDR3 is TGCAGTGCAATGGACAGACTTAAGAACACTGAAGCTTTCTTT.

V usage is TRBV6-1 and J usage is TRBJ1-5; the D gene is possibly TRBD1 (6 bases). The CDR3 contains 16 residues. With 3 bases removed from V and 7 bases from J, the gap between germline ends came to 19 bases. The germline CDR1 and CDR2 sequences are MNHNS and SASEGT. For the CDR3, the DNA is TGTGCCAGCAGTGATACCGCAGGGGCGACGGTCCAGCCCCAGCATTTT. Protein product: CASSDTAGATVQPQHF.

This chain links TRBV7-2 with TRBJ2-5, with D hard to call. The CDR3 loop spans 16 amino acids. The germline V gene has CDR1 SGHTA and CDR2 FQGNSA. The V end lost 1 base, the J end lost 0 bases, and 12 bases lay between the germline ends. CDR3 DNA: TGTGCCAGCAGCTTAGAAGCTCCCGCGTACCAAGAGACCCAGTACTTC. This codes for CASSLEAPAYQETQYF.

This clonotype was seen many times. The rearrangement links TRBV27 to TRBJ2-2, with TRBD2 identical over 9 bases. Germline CDR1 MNHEY, CDR2 SMNVEV (reference sequence). The CDR3 contains 15 residues. Trimming removed 3 bases from V and 5 bases from J; junction bases left unmatched: 4. CDR3 nucleotides: TGTGCCAGCAGTTTGGCGCTAGCGGGGACCGGGGAGCTGTTTTTT. It codes for CASSLALAGTGELFF.

The CDR3 region is CSALTETQYF. The CDR3 nucleotides read TGCAGTGCTCTAACCGAGACCCAGTACTTC. The V call is TRBV20-1, the J call TRBJ2-5, with D unresolved. V gave up 5 bases and J gave up 5 bases, with 6 bases separating them. This CDR3 is 10 amino acids long. Germline V gives CDR1 DFQATT, CDR2 SNEGSKA (reference sequence).

This chain uses TRBV10-3 with TRBJ1-2; 10 bases fit TRBD1. Germline trimming cut 6 bases from V and 0 bases from J; bases unmatched to any gene: 7. Germline values: CDR1 ENHRY, CDR2 SYGVKD. This CDR3 contains 16 residues. The CDR3 region is CAISDRDRGANYGYTF. CDR3 DNA sequence: TGTGCCATCAGCGACCGGGACAGGGGCGCTAACTATGGCTACACCTTC.

This clonotype was observed a few times. Since a much larger clone is just one base distant, this may be a read error. The CDR3 region has the DNA TGTGCCTGGAGTAGGAGGGTAGGGAACACTGAAGCTTGCTTT. Its protein is CAWSRRVGNTEACF. V usage is TRBV30 and J usage is TRBJ1-1, with no clear D. Per germline, CDR1 GTSNPN and CDR2 SVGIG (reference sequence). This CDR3 has 14 amino acids.

Ten or more counts support this clonotype. This rearrangement joins TRBV6-1 to TRBJ1-1; TRBD1 matches 8 bases. The germline V gene encodes CDR1 MNHNS and CDR2 SASEGT. The CDR3 extends over 15 amino acids. V was pared by 6 bases and J by 3 bases, with 9 bases of the junction left unmatched. CDR3 residues: CASRNYGQGDTEAFF. The DNA of the CDR3 is TGTGCCAGCAGAAACTATGGACAGGGTGACACTGAAGCTTTCTTT.

This clonotype was counted many times. The V call is TRBV11-1, the J call TRBJ2-2; 11 bases map to TRBD2. CDR1 and CDR2 from the germline V gene are SGHAT and FQDESV (reference sequence). This CDR3 has 16 amino acids. J was trimmed by 4 bases and V by 5 bases; bases with no gene match: 6. As DNA, the CDR3 is TGTGCCAGCAGCCCCTTAGCGGGGGGGGTCACCGGGGAGCTGTTTTTT. Residues: CASSPLAGGVTGELFF.